Following are 32 T cell receptor beta chains from one sample sequenced in a study of T-cell reconstitution after alpha-beta-depleted transplantation in children. During its preparation, the TCRbeta library received unique molecular identifiers. TCRdb independently ran MiXCR on the PCR reads; one entry per CDR3 protein. In the table there are a few hundred thousand distinct CDR3 sequences, 23% of which are singletons. Sequenced material: PBMCs, mostly from graft donor cells, taken 180 days after TCRalphabeta/CD19-depleted stem cell transplant. The receptors were sampled from a male patient younger than 18 who had a stem cell transplant for acute lymphoblastic leukemia, so the T cells may come from the graft donor.

This chain joins TRBV5-5 and TRBJ2-7; the D gene is possibly TRBD1 (5 bases). CDR1 and CDR2 from the germline V gene are SGHKS and YYEKEE (reference sequence). This CDR3 is built from 15 residues. Trimming took off 0 bases at V and 4 bases at J, with 14 bases between the two ends. The CDR3 region is CASSLVPGQLYEQYF. The CDR3, as DNA: TGTGCCAGCAGCTTGGTGCCCGGACAACTTTACGAGCAGTACTTC.

The chain carries TRBV6-2 or TRBV6-3 and TRBJ1-5, with 11 bases fitting TRBD1. V was clipped by 4 bases and J by 4 bases; unmatched bases: 3. From germline, CDR1 is MNHEY and CDR2 SVGEGT. There are 15 residues in the CDR3. The CDR3 bases are TGTGCCAGCAGTTCCGGGACAGGGGGTAATCAGCCCCAGCATTTT. Residues: CASSSGTGGNQPQHF.

The rearrangement uses TRBV20-1 and TRBJ2-4; no clear D. Trimming pared 3 bases from V and 0 bases from J, leaving 12 bases between. The CDR3 is made up of 15 amino acids. In germline, CDR1 is DFQATT, CDR2 SNEGSKA (reference sequence). CDR3 DNA: TGCAGTGCTAGCGGTGGCACCATAGCCAAAAACATTCAGTACTTC. Protein: CSASGGTIAKNIQYF.

With regard to this clonotype: A read error may produce the germline difference seen at one junction end. The chain links TRBV19 to TRBJ2-7, with 12 bases aligning to TRBD2. Germline values: CDR1 LNHDA, CDR2 SQIVND (reference sequence). The CDR3 is made up of 14 amino acids. CDR3 loop: CVSSPGLAGYEQYF. CDR3 in DNA: TGTGTCAGTAGTCCGGGACTAGCGGGCTACGAGCAGTACTTC.

The sample holds a few counts of this clonotype. The chain has TRBV3-1 and TRBJ2-7, with D possibly matching TRBD2 (5 bases). CDR3 length equals 15 residues. The germline V gene encodes CDR1 LGHDT and CDR2 YNNKEL (reference sequence). V lost 1 base and J lost 4, with 14 bases in between. CDR3 amino acids: CASSQGHSASYEQYF. CDR3 coding DNA: TGTGCCAGCAGCCAAGGGCATAGCGCCTCTTACGAGCAGTACTTC.

This clonotype occurred a few times. The gene calls are TRBV27 and TRBJ1-5, with D unclear. CDR1 is MNHEY, CDR2 SMNVEV, per germline (reference sequence). The CDR3 extends over 15 amino acids. V dropped 3 bases and J dropped 2 bases, with 11 bases sitting between them. Here the CDR3 DNA reads TGTGCCAGCAGTTTCGGACGACCTGGCAATCAGCCCCAGCATTTT. Residues: CASSFGRPGNQPQHF.

This clonotype has just a few counts. The chain recombines TRBV11-3 with TRBJ2-1; D gene uncertain. The CDR3 consists of 13 residues. V was cut by 5 bases and J by 6 bases, with 11 bases left in between. Germline V CDR1 and CDR2: SGHNT, YENEEA. The CDR3 spells CASSKAKANEQFF. CDR3 coding DNA: TGTGCCAGCAGCAAGGCCAAGGCCAATGAGCAGTTCTTC.

This clonotype was seen a few times. The V and J genes are TRBV5-1 and TRBJ2-7; D uncertain. CDR1 and CDR2 (germline): SGHRS, YFSETQ. Trimming stripped 1 base from V and 0 bases from J, with 8 bases between. The CDR3 spans 14 residues. The CDR3 region has the DNA TGCGCCAGCAGCTTGTGGCCCCGCTCCTACGAGCAGTACTTC. This codes for CASSLWPRSYEQYF.

This clonotype is a singleton in its sample. CDR3: CASTPQNQAPDTQYF. CDR3 nucleotide sequence: TGTGCCAGCACCCCTCAGAATCAAGCCCCAGATACGCAGTATTTT. This rearrangement joins TRBV3-1 to TRBJ2-3; D is undetermined. This CDR3 is built from 15 residues. Trimming cost V 7 bases and J 4 bases, with 18 bases left between them. Germline CDR1 and CDR2: LGHDT and YNNKEL (reference sequence).

This clonotype was counted a few times. The chain links TRBV7-3 to TRBJ2-5; D remains ambiguous. The germline V gene has CDR1 SGHTA and CDR2 FQGTGA. V lost 5 bases, J lost 1 base, and 11 bases lay in between. The CDR3 runs to 14 residues. The DNA of the CDR3 is TGTGCCAGCAGCCCCAGTAGGAGCCAAGAGACCCAGTACTTC. This gives the protein CASSPSRSQETQYF.

V gene TRBV6-1 combines with J gene TRBJ1-1, with 8 bases aligning to TRBD1. The CDR3 extends over 13 amino acids. V was pared by 6 bases and J by 11 bases, with 11 bases of the junction left unmatched. Per the germline V gene, CDR1 is MNHNS and CDR2 is SASEGT. The CDR3 loop reads CASRATRQGIAFF. The CDR3 DNA reads TGTGCCAGCAGGGCAACCCGACAGGGGATCGCTTTCTTT.

CDR3 protein: CAWNRAGYLTDTQYF. For the CDR3, the DNA is TGTGCCTGGAATAGGGCAGGCTACCTCACAGATACGCAGTATTTT. V and J are TRBV30 and TRBJ2-3; D is uncertain. The CDR3 spans 15 residues. Per the germline V gene, CDR1 is GTSNPN and CDR2 is SVGIG (reference sequence). The V and J ends lost 4 bases and 2 bases respectively, with 16 bases between them. Full variable domain (missing parts from reference TRBV30 and TRBJ2-3): SQTIHQWPATLVQPVGSPLSLECTVEGTSNPNLYWYRQAAGRGLQLLFYSVGIGQISSEVPQNLSASRPQDRQFILSSKKLLLSDSGFYLCAWNRAGYLTDTQYFGPGTRLTVL.

J is TRBJ1-5 and V is TRBV30, with D tentatively TRBD1 (5 bases). Germline V lookup: CDR1 GTSNPN, CDR2 SVGIG (reference sequence). The V end lost 0 bases, the J end lost 1 base, and 19 bases lay between the germline ends. This CDR3 is 18 amino acids long. CDR3 nucleotide sequence: TGTGCCTGGAGTGTAACCCGGGTCTCGGGGGGAAGCAATCAGCCCCAGCATTTT. Its protein product is CAWSVTRVSGGSNQPQHF. The variable domain in full, completed from reference TRBV30 and TRBJ1-5, reads SQTIHQWPATLVQPVGSPLSLECTVEGTSNPNLYWYRQAAGRGLQLLFYSVGIGQISSEVPQNLSASRPQDRQFILSSKKLLLSDSGFYLCAWSVTRVSGGSNQPQHFGDGTRLSIL.

V gene TRBV27 combines with J gene TRBJ2-3; possible D gene TRBD2, 6 bases. The CDR3 loop spans 14 amino acids. Germline loops: CDR1 MNHEY, CDR2 SMNVEV (reference sequence). Trimming took 3 bases from V and 2 from J, leaving 9 bases between them. DNA for the CDR3: TGTGCCAGCAGTTTCGGGGAGGCCACAGATACGCAGTATTTT. Translation gives CASSFGEATDTQYF.

The table lists this clonotype with a few counts. The V gene is TRBV12-3 or TRBV12-4, the J gene TRBJ2-1; no firm D call. Deletions cut 3 bases from V and 13 bases from J, with 13 bases between. There are 12 residues in the CDR3. The CDR3 reads CASSLFGPLQFF. The CDR3 DNA is TGTGCCAGCAGTTTGTTCGGGCCCCTCCAGTTCTTC.

In this sample, this clonotype turned up a few times. V is TRBV28 and J is TRBJ2-7; D gene ambiguous. V shed 7 bases and J shed 1 base, with 17 bases lying between them. CDR1 and CDR2 from the germline V gene are MDHEN and SYDVKM. The CDR3 is made up of 15 amino acids. CDR3 region: CASTLGATASYEQYF. The CDR3 DNA sequence: TGTGCCAGCACCCTAGGAGCGACGGCTTCCTACGAGCAGTACTTC.

This clonotype was found a few times. V is TRBV6-5 and J is TRBJ1-1; no firm D call. The CDR3 is made up of 12 amino acids. The V gene lost 7 bases and the J gene lost 8 bases, with 14 bases spanning the gap. CDR1 and CDR2 (germline): MNHEY, SVGAGI. The CDR3 sequence is CASNPGRGEAFF. The CDR3 coding sequence is TGTGCCAGCAACCCCGGGCGAGGGGAAGCTTTCTTT.

Details on this clonotype: This CDR3 fails to terminate in the conserved phenylalanine or tryptophan, so it likely reflects a read error. This chain connects TRBV5-1 to TRBJ2-7; TRBD1 matches 9 bases. V was clipped by 0 bases and J by 5 bases; unmatched bases: 0. The CDR3 extends over 13 amino acids. CDR1 is SGHRS and CDR2 is YFSETQ in the germline V gene. The CDR3 reads CASSLGDRDEQYY. The CDR3 DNA reads TGCGCCAGCAGCTTGGGGGACAGGGACGAGCAGTACTAC.

The table lists this clonotype with a few counts. The V call is TRBV27, the J call TRBJ2-7, with a possible D match to TRBD1 (5 bases). CDR3 length: 15 residues. The germline V gene encodes CDR1 MNHEY and CDR2 SMNVEV (reference sequence). Between the trimmed V and J ends, which lost 4 bases and 2 bases, there was a span of 15 bases. This CDR3 reads CASSWGAAATYEQYF. In nucleotides, the CDR3 is TGTGCCAGCAGTTGGGGCGCGGCGGCAACCTACGAGCAGTACTTC.

The chain employs TRBV18 and TRBJ1-5, with 10 nucleotides matching TRBD1. CDR3 size: 15 residues. Germline assignment: CDR1 KGHSH and CDR2 LQKENI. V dropped 5 bases and J dropped 3; count of bases not matched to a gene: 4. CDR3 DNA: TGTGCCAGCTCAGCGCGACAGGGGGCCAATCAGCCCCAGCATTTT. This translates into CASSARQGANQPQHF. The full variable domain, its missing parts supplied by reference TRBV18 and TRBJ1-5, is NAGVMQNPRHLVRRRGQEARLRCSPMKGHSHVYWYRQLPEEGLKFMVYLQKENIIDESGMPKERFSAEFPKEGPSILRIQQVVRGDSAAYFCASSARQGANQPQHFGDGTRLSIL.

This chain links TRBV7-8 with TRBJ2-1; D uncertain. V lost 2 bases and J lost 6, with 14 bases in between. The CDR3 sequence is 15 residues long. CDR1 and CDR2 (germline): SGHVS, FQNEAQ. CDR3 loop: CASSLRYPVVNEQFF. As DNA, the CDR3 is TGTGCCAGCAGCTTAAGATACCCTGTGGTCAATGAGCAGTTCTTC.

J is TRBJ2-7 and V is TRBV6-1, with a weak D call TRBD1 (7 bases). Deletions cut 4 bases from V and 4 bases from J, with 20 bases between. The CDR3 has 16 residues. The germline CDR1 and CDR2 sequences are MNHNS and SASEGT. Here the CDR3 reads CASSAYRGGVIYEQYF. CDR3 nucleotide sequence: TGTGCCAGCAGTGCTTACAGGGGAGGTGTGATTTACGAGCAGTACTTC.

The V call is TRBV19, the J call TRBJ2-1; TRBD1 aligns across 9 bases. Looked up from germline, CDR1 is LNHDA and CDR2 is SQIVND (reference sequence). Germline trimming cut 6 bases from V and 9 bases from J; bases unmatched to any gene: 9. CDR3 size: 14 residues. The CDR3 reads CASSPGQGNCEQFF. DNA of the CDR3: TGTGCCAGTAGCCCGGGACAGGGTAATTGTGAGCAGTTCTTC. Supplemented by reference TRBV19 and TRBJ2-1, the full variable domain reads DGGITQSPKYLFRKEGQNVTLSCEQNLNHDAMYWYRQDPGQGLRLIYYSQIVNDFQKGDIAEGYSVSREKKESFPLTVTSAQKNPTAFYLCASSPGQGNCEQFFGPGTRLTVL.

V gene TRBV6-5 combines with J gene TRBJ2-7; 7 bases match TRBD1. J gave up 3 bases and V 0 bases, and 5 bases lay outside the gene matches. The CDR3 sequence is 15 residues long. Germline V lookup: CDR1 MNHEY, CDR2 SVGAGI. The CDR3 coding sequence is TGTGCCAGCAGTTACTCGGGACAGACACTCTACGAGCAGTACTTC. Amino acids: CASSYSGQTLYEQYF.

The chain joins TRBV5-1 to TRBJ2-7; 8 bases map to TRBD2. The length of the CDR3 is 15 residues. Germline CDR1 and CDR2: SGHRS and YFSETQ. With 3 bases clipped from V and 6 bases from J, the junction kept 11 bases outside the gene matches. The DNA for the CDR3 is TGCGCCAGCAGCTCCCTTGGCGGGAGGCCTTCCGAGCAGTACTTC. Its protein is CASSSLGGRPSEQYF.

The CDR3 DNA is TGCGCCAGCAGCTTGTCGGCAGGGGGAGGTCAGCCCCAGCATTTT. Translation gives CASSLSAGGGQPQHF. This sequence joins TRBV5-1 and TRBJ1-5; 7 bases match TRBD1. The trim removed 1 base at V and 6 bases at J, leaving 7 bases unmatched. The CDR3 is 15 amino acids. CDR1 and CDR2 (germline): SGHRS, YFSETQ.

This CDR3 reads CASSLDDGLAGGTDTQYF. As DNA, the CDR3 is TGTGCCAGCAGTTTGGACGACGGACTAGCGGGAGGGACAGATACGCAGTATTTT. This chain connects TRBV12-3 or TRBV12-4 to TRBJ2-3, with TRBD2 matching 15 bases. This CDR3 has 18 residues. The V and J ends lost 3 bases and 3 bases, in that order; junction bases with no gene match: 7.

The CDR3 region has the DNA TGCAGCGTTGACAGGCAGACCGGGGAGCTGTTTTTT. It is translated as CSVDRQTGELFF. This chain uses TRBV29-1 with TRBJ2-2; D call uncertain. Trimming pared 3 bases from V and 5 bases from J, leaving 7 bases between. Germline values: CDR1 SQVTM, CDR2 ANQGSEA. CDR3 length: 12 residues.

The chain couples TRBV7-6 to TRBJ2-3, with D uncertain. With 5 bases removed from V and 8 bases from J, the gap between germline ends came to 5 bases. CDR1 is SGHVS, CDR2 FNYEAQ, per germline. CDR3 size: 10 residues. The CDR3 sequence: CASSPFTQYF. In DNA form, the CDR3 reads TGTGCCAGCAGCCCCTTTACGCAGTATTTT.

The chain recombines TRBV11-1 with TRBJ2-7, with 9 bases lining up with TRBD1. CDR1 and CDR2 (germline): SGHAT, FQDESV (reference sequence). The ends lost 0 bases at V and 5 bases at J; junction bases unmatched: 2. CDR3 length: 14 residues. Written as DNA, the CDR3 is TGTGCCAGCAGCTTAGCAACAGGGGGCAACGAGCAGTACTTC. It translates to CASSLATGGNEQYF.

This rearrangement joins TRBV12-3 or TRBV12-4 to TRBJ2-7, with TRBD2 matching over 11 bases. CDR3 length: 15 amino acids. J gave up 5 bases and V 5 bases, and 8 bases lay outside the gene matches. DNA for the CDR3: TGTGCCAGCAGTCTACGACTAGCGGGAATCAACGAGCAGTACTTC. Translation gives CASSLRLAGINEQYF.

V gene TRBV29-1 combines with J gene TRBJ2-7, with TRBD1 matching 12 bases. The CDR3 length is 14 residues. V gave up 6 bases and J gave up 4 bases; unmatched junction bases: 7. CDR1 and CDR2 from the germline V gene are SQVTM and ANQGSEA. The CDR3: CSVGGQGARYEQYF. The CDR3 nucleotides read TGCAGCGTGGGGGGACAGGGGGCGCGTTACGAGCAGTACTTC.